This entry lists 3 T cell receptor beta chains sequenced from one sample in a study of blood T cell repertoires in COVID-19. The data were produced by immunoSEQ multiplex PCR, yet TCRdb's version contains in-frame clones alone and is incomplete. The table has tens of thousands of clones, about 92% seen once; the top ten hold about 6.7%. The material sequenced was peripheral blood. The receptors originated from a man aged 18 to 30 with COVID-19, enrolled during active disease.

The rearrangement uses TRBV4-3 and TRBJ1-2, with 7 positions matching TRBD1. Germline V lookup: CDR1 LGHNA, CDR2 YSLEER. Trimming at V came to 0 bases and at J to 2 bases, leaving 3 bases not matched to a gene. The CDR3 extends over 15 amino acids. CDR3: CASSQDPTGNYGYTF. The CDR3 bases are TGCGCCAGCAGCCAAGACCCGACAGGGAACTATGGCTACACCTTC.

J is TRBJ2-5 and V is TRBV18; D perhaps matches TRBD2 (8 bases). The CDR3 loop spans 18 amino acids. CDR1 is KGHSH and CDR2 is LQKENI in the germline V gene. V was shortened by 3 bases and J by 4 bases, with 24 bases between the two germline ends. This CDR3 reads CASSPRGRGTRHGETQYF. CDR3 nucleotide sequence: TGTGCCAGCTCACCCAGGGGCAGGGGGACTAGGCACGGAGAGACCCAGTACTTC.

The chain couples TRBV4-3 to TRBJ1-1, with no clear D. This CDR3 has 14 residues. Per the germline V gene, CDR1 is LGHNA and CDR2 is YSLEER. The V end lost 4 bases, the J end lost 1 base, and 10 bases lay between the germline ends. CDR3 bases: TGCGCCAGCAGCCCTATTCGGGGGAACACTGAAGCTTTCTTT. Translated, it gives CASSPIRGNTEAFF.